This is a list of T cell receptor beta chains from one sample in a study of T cell repertoires in aging, cancer and after chemotherapy. TCRdb used MiXCR to reprocess the multiplex PCR reads, holding one entry per CDR3 protein. The profile shows about 4,600 distinct CDR3 sequences, about 20% of them singletons. Specimen: blood. The receptors come from a human donor with a blood cancer. Both conserved end residues are part of each CDR3. The D gene is left open where the match is weak. Some rows have no size entry. The others give once, few or many, or a class for an expanded clone.

NA,TRBV12-3/TRBV12-4,TRBJ2-7,few,TGTGCCAGCAGTTTAAGGTCCTCCTACGAGCAGTACTTC,CASSLRSSYEQYF
NA,TRBV12-3/TRBV12-4,TRBJ1-1,NA,TGTGCCAGCAGTTGGGGGGGAGGGGGCACTGAAGCTTTCTTT,CASSWGGGGTEAFF
NA,TRBV6-5,TRBJ2-6,NA,TGTGCCAGCAGCCAGGGGGGCTCTGGGGCCAACGTCCTGACTTTC,CASSQGGSGANVLTF
NA,TRBV14,TRBJ2-5,large,TGTGCCAGCAGCCAGTCAGGGTCGGGGAAGACCCAGTACTTC,CASSQSGSGKTQYF
NA,TRBV6-2/TRBV6-3,TRBJ1-4,medium-sized,TGTGCCAGCAGTTCCCTGGAAAAACTGTTTTTT,CASSSLEKLFF
NA,TRBV5-4,TRBJ2-5,few,TGTGCCAGCAGCATGTACTTCCAAGAGACCCAGTACTTC,CASSMYFQETQYF
NA,TRBV12-3/TRBV12-4,TRBJ1-1,NA,TGTGCCAGCAGTCCTAACCGGGACGTTCCTGCTGAAGCTTTCTTT,CASSPNRDVPAEAFF
NA,TRBV5-8,TRBJ2-1,NA,TGTGCCAGCATCGCCGGGCTTACATCCTCGGGAGAGCAGTTCTTC,CASIAGLTSSGEQFF
NA,TRBV7-3,TRBJ2-2,few,TGTGCCAGCAGCTTAATTGCCTCCCGCACCGGGGAGCTGTTTTTT,CASSLIASRTGELFF
NA,TRBV12-3/TRBV12-4,TRBJ2-7,medium-sized,TGTGCCAGCGGGCAGCAGCCCTACGAGCAGTACTTC,CASGQQPYEQYF
NA,TRBV6-5,TRBJ1-6,medium-sized,TGTGCCAGCAGTTACGGCCTCCTGGGTTCACCCCTCCACTTT,CASSYGLLGSPLHF
NA,TRBV7-9,TRBJ2-7,NA,TGTGCCAGCAGCTTAGGGGGGGTGGCGGGGATGGCCTACGAGCAGTACTTC,CASSLGGVAGMAYEQYF
NA,TRBV11-1,TRBJ2-2,NA,TGTGCCAGCAGTACCCTCCCCGGGGAGCTGTTTTTT,CASSTLPGELFF
TRBD2,TRBV9,TRBJ2-5,NA,TGTGCCAGCAGCCCACACCATTTAGCGGGGGGGGTCAGAGAGACCCAGTACTTC,CASSPHHLAGGVRETQYF
NA,TRBV18,TRBJ2-1,medium-sized,TGTGCCAGCTCACCATCGGAGAACAATGAGCAGTTCTTC,CASSPSENNEQFF
TRBD1,TRBV5-1,TRBJ2-2,NA,TGCGCCAGCAGCTCAACAGGGGAGAACACCGGGGAGCTGTTTTTT,CASSSTGENTGELFF
NA,TRBV12-3/TRBV12-4,TRBJ1-3,medium-sized,TGTGCCAGCAGTTTATGGGAAGCGTCTGGAAACACCATATATTTT,CASSLWEASGNTIYF
NA,TRBV20-1,TRBJ1-2,few,TGCAGTGCTAGAGCGGGTGGCGGCTACACCTTC,CSARAGGGYTF
NA,TRBV6-5,TRBJ1-2,medium-sized,TGTGCCAGCAGTTTCGAACCAGAGAGGTATGGCTACACCTTC,CASSFEPERYGYTF
NA,TRBV6-4,TRBJ2-3,medium-sized,TGTGCCAGCAGTGACTCCGGGGGAAGCACAGATACGCAGTATTTT,CASSDSGGSTDTQYF
TRBD1,TRBV29-1,TRBJ1-4,medium-sized,TGCAGCGTAGAGGGACAGGGGGGAACTAATGAAAAACTGTTTTTT,CSVEGQGGTNEKLFF
NA,TRBV19,TRBJ1-4,medium-sized,TGTGCCACCCGGTCGAGTGAAAAACTGTTTTTT,CATRSSEKLFF
NA,TRBV27,TRBJ2-5,medium-sized,TGTGCCAGCAGTCACCTACAAGAGACCCAGTACTTC,CASSHLQETQYF
NA,TRBV6-6,TRBJ1-2,few,TGTGCCAGCAGCCCCACGGATTATGGCTACACCTTC,CASSPTDYGYTF
NA,TRBV6-6,TRBJ2-5,medium-sized,TGTGCCAGCAGTTATCGGTCCTTGGGGCAAGAGACCCAGTACTTC,CASSYRSLGQETQYF
NA,TRBV7-9,TRBJ1-1,NA,TGTGCCAGCAGCTTGGCAGGGATCCCCACTGAAGCTTTCTTT,CASSLAGIPTEAFF
TRBD1,TRBV4-3,TRBJ2-7,few,TGCGCCAGCAGCCAAGATGGGGGAAAGACCGGGACAGGACTCTACGAGCAGTACTTC,CASSQDGGKTGTGLYEQYF
TRBD1,TRBV7-9,TRBJ2-7,medium-sized,TGTGCCAGCAGCTTAGAAGGGGGCCCTGTCTACGAGCAGTACTTC,CASSLEGGPVYEQYF
NA,TRBV5-1,TRBJ1-5,NA,TGCGCCAGCAGCTTGGACCCCGTTGGGAGCAATCAGCCCCAGCATTTT,CASSLDPVGSNQPQHF
TRBD1,TRBV19,TRBJ1-3,medium-sized,TGTGCCAGTAGTTCACCGGGACAGGGGCGATCCGGAAACACCATATATTTT,CASSSPGQGRSGNTIYF
NA,TRBV6-1,TRBJ2-3,medium-sized,TGTGCCAGCAGTGAAGCCGAAGACTACACAGATACGCAGTATTTT,CASSEAEDYTDTQYF
NA,TRBV12-3/TRBV12-4,TRBJ2-2,few,TGTGCCAGCAGCTTCACCGGGGAGCTGTTTTTT,CASSFTGELFF
TRBD1,TRBV5-1,TRBJ1-5,few,TGCGCCAGCGCTTCCGGAGACAGGGCGGACCAGCCCCAGCATTTT,CASASGDRADQPQHF
TRBD1,TRBV19,TRBJ1-6,medium-sized,TGTGCCAGTAGTGAGACAGGGGGAAGTAATTCACCCCTCCACTTT,CASSETGGSNSPLHF
NA,TRBV12-3/TRBV12-4,TRBJ2-3,NA,TGTGCCAGCAGTCTTACCCAGGAATTTACGCAGTATTTT,CASSLTQEFTQYF
NA,TRBV5-1,TRBJ1-2,few,TGCGCCAGCAGCCCGGACAGACCTCTCTATGGCTACACCTTC,CASSPDRPLYGYTF
TRBD1,TRBV6-6,TRBJ1-4,medium-sized,TGTGCCAGCAGTATCGACAGGGTTGTAAAACTGTTTTTT,CASSIDRVVKLFF
TRBD2,TRBV9,TRBJ2-3,once,TGTGCCAGCAGCGTAGAGGGACTAGCGGGGGGCCTTGGGGCAGATACGCAGTATTTT,CASSVEGLAGGLGADTQYF
NA,TRBV7-9,TRBJ2-2,medium-sized,TGTGCCAGCAGCCTAGGCATGGGGGAGCTGTTTTTT,CASSLGMGELFF
NA,TRBV7-6,TRBJ2-5,NA,TGTGCCAGCAGTGGCTCGGTAGGCCAAGAGACCCAGTACTTC,CASSGSVGQETQYF
NA,TRBV10-1,TRBJ2-3,NA,TGCGCCAGGCTCCAGGGCGCGGATACGCAGTATTTT,CARLQGADTQYF
TRBD1,TRBV19,TRBJ2-1,medium-sized,TGTGCCAGTAGTGAAGGACAGGGGTCCTACAATGAGCAGTTCTTC,CASSEGQGSYNEQFF